A selection of T cell receptor beta chains follows, all from one sample in a study of shared clonotypes between healthy human individuals. Measured with immunoSEQ multiplex PCR; TCRdb has only the in-frame clones, and not every one. The sample has about 2.4 million clones, around 94% seen once. The source material was naive CD4+ T cells sorted from blood. The receptor set was obtained from a man aged 18 to 29 in good health. CDR3s include the opening cysteine and the closing phenylalanine or tryptophan. D genes are given only for firm matches. The size entry is marked missing in some rows and otherwise reads once, few, many or a size class.

>TRBV29-1|-|-|TRBJ2-4
TGCAGCGTTGGGACAGTCGCAAACATTCAGTACTTC
CSVGTVANIQYF
>TRBV7-2|TRBD2|-|TRBJ2-1
TGTGCCAGCAGCTTAGCCGCTAGCGGGAAAAAGGGTGAGCAGTTCTTC
CASSLAASGKKGEQFF
>TRBV2|-|few|TRBJ1-1
TGTGCCAGCGGGCTGAATCAAGTGACTGAAGCTTTCTTT
CASGLNQVTEAFF
>TRBV6-5|TRBD2|-|TRBJ2-1
TGTGCCAGCAGTTACGGCGGCGGGAGGGCAAACAATGAGCAGTTCTTC
CASSYGGGRANNEQFF
>TRBV28|TRBD1|-|TRBJ1-2
TGTGCCAGCAGCACAGGGGACTATGGCTACACCTTC
CASSTGDYGYTF
>TRBV11-2|TRBD2|-|TRBJ2-5
TGTGCCAGCAGCTTAGGAGCTAGCGGGTCACAAGAGACCCAGTACTTC
CASSLGASGSQETQYF
>TRBV4-1|TRBD2|-|TRBJ2-1
TGCGCCAGCAGCCACATTAGCGGGGGTGTGAACAATGAGCAGTTCTTC
CASSHISGGVNNEQFF
>TRBV4-1|TRBD2|-|TRBJ2-1
TGCGCCAGCAGCCAAAGACTGACTAGCGGGAGGGTGGATCGGGAGCAGTTCTTC
CASSQRLTSGRVDREQFF
>TRBV5-1|TRBD1|-|TRBJ1-4
TGCGCCAGCAGTCCCGGACAGGGACGTGAAAAACTGTTTTTT
CASSPGQGREKLFF
>TRBV6-1|-|-|TRBJ2-5
TGTGCCAGCAGTGAGTGGATAGCAGAGACCCAGTACTTC
CASSEWIAETQYF
>TRBV7-2|TRBD2|-|TRBJ2-1
TGTGCCAGCAGCAAGGGACTAGTCAGGAATGAGCAGTTCTTC
CASSKGLVRNEQFF
>TRBV5-1|-|-|TRBJ2-1
TGCGCCAGCGCCTCTGGGGCCTCATCCCACAATGAGCAGTTCTTC
CASASGASSHNEQFF
>TRBV29-1|-|-|TRBJ2-1
TGCAGCGTTGAAAGGGCGGGACAAGGGTCCTACAATGAGCAGTTCTTC
CSVERAGQGSYNEQFF
>TRBV28|-|once|TRBJ2-7
TGTGCCAGCAGTTTACGACCGTATTCCTACGAGCAGTACTTC
CASSLRPYSYEQYF
>TRBV28|TRBD2|-|TRBJ2-3
TGTGCCAGCAGTTTATCTAGCGGGGGGGAAGATACGCAGTATTTT
CASSLSSGGEDTQYF
>TRBV18|-|-|TRBJ2-2
TGTGCCAGCTCACCAGTTTGGATTAACACCGGGGAGCTGTTTTTT
CASSPVWINTGELFF
>TRBV30|-|once|TRBJ2-3
TGTGCCTGGAGTCTCAGCATCGATACGCAGTATTTT
CAWSLSIDTQYF
>TRBV19|TRBD1|-|TRBJ1-3
TGTGCCAGTAGTAACGGGACAGGTCGTCCGGGGGGAAACACCATATATTTT
CASSNGTGRPGGNTIYF
>TRBV7-9|TRBD2|-|TRBJ2-3
TGTGCCAGCAGCTTAGATCGACTAGCGGGACCAGATACGCAGTATTTT
CASSLDRLAGPDTQYF
>TRBV6-5|-|-|TRBJ1-1
TGTGCCAGCCTGGACAACCTGAACACTGAAGCTTTCTTT
CASLDNLNTEAFF
>TRBV7-3|-|-|TRBJ2-2
TGTGCCAGCAGCGGGCCCTTGGTCACCGGGGAGCTGTTTTTT
CASSGPLVTGELFF
>TRBV7-9|-|-|TRBJ2-3
TGTGCCAGCAGCTTAGTTTTCCAGGATGGCGGCACAGATACGCAGTATTTT
CASSLVFQDGGTDTQYF
>TRBV6-1|-|-|TRBJ1-2
TGTGCCAGCAGTGACCCAGGACAAAGGGCTAACTATGGCTACACCTTC
CASSDPGQRANYGYTF
>TRBV5-4|TRBD2|-|TRBJ2-3
TGTGCCAGCAGCGCGGGACTAGCGGCCCGCACAGATACGCAGTATTTT
CASSAGLAARTDTQYF
>TRBV6-1|-|-|TRBJ1-2
TGTGCCAGCAGTTTACAGGAGAACTATGGCTACACCTTC
CASSLQENYGYTF
>TRBV10-1|-|-|TRBJ2-7
TGCGCCAGCAGCTCCGGGTCTTACGAGCAGTACTTC
CASSSGSYEQYF
>TRBV7-2|-|-|TRBJ1-3
TGTGCCAGCAGCTTAGTCGCTGGCTCTGGAAACACCATATATTTT
CASSLVAGSGNTIYF
>TRBV19|-|-|TRBJ2-5
TGTGCCAGTAGTATTGGGGGATGGGAGACCCAGTACTTC
CASSIGGWETQYF
>TRBV5-5|TRBD1|-|TRBJ2-7
TGTGCCAGCACTCGGACAGGGGGAGGGAAATCCTACGAGCAGTACTTC
CASTRTGGGKSYEQYF
>TRBV11-2|-|-|TRBJ2-1
TGTGCCAGCACCGACCGGGCAGGGATCTCCTACAATGAGCAGTTCTTC
CASTDRAGISYNEQFF
>TRBV5-4|-|-|TRBJ2-4
TGTGCCAGCAGCTTGGTCGGCCAGGGGGGAAACATTCAGTACTTC
CASSLVGQGGNIQYF
>TRBV19|-|-|TRBJ2-1
TGTGCCAGTACTGATGGGACCGGGCATCTGACGTTCTTC
CASTDGTGHLTFF
>TRBV10-3|TRBD1|-|TRBJ1-6
TGTGCCATCAGTGTAGACAGGGATAATTCACCCCTCCACTTT
CAISVDRDNSPLHF
>TRBV6-5|TRBD1|-|TRBJ2-7
TGTGCCAGCAGCCGATCAGGGACAGCTACCTACGAGCAGTACTTC
CASSRSGTATYEQYF
>TRBV7-3|-|-|TRBJ2-1
TGTGCCAGCAGCTTGGTAGCGGATTCCTACAATGAGCAGTTCTTC
CASSLVADSYNEQFF
>TRBV13|TRBD2|-|TRBJ2-3
TGTGCCAGCAGCTCGCTAGCGGAGAAGAGCACAGATACGCAGTATTTT
CASSSLAEKSTDTQYF
>TRBV27|TRBD1|few|TRBJ2-2
TGTGCCAGCAGTTGGGACAGACCCAACACCGGGGAGCTGTTTTTT
CASSWDRPNTGELFF
>TRBV11-2|TRBD2|-|TRBJ2-1
TGTGCCAGCAGCACGGGACTAGCATACAATGAGCAGTTCTTC
CASSTGLAYNEQFF
>TRBV7-9|-|-|TRBJ1-1
TGTGCCAGCAGCCGGGGCGGAATGAACACTGAAGCTTTCTTT
CASSRGGMNTEAFF
>TRBV7-2|TRBD1|-|TRBJ1-2
TGTGCCCCATACGACAGGGCAAGGGGCTACACCTTC
CAPYDRARGYTF
>TRBV9|TRBD2|-|TRBJ2-5
TGTGCCAGCAGCCCCCAACCCGGGGGGGGAGAGACCCAGTACTTC
CASSPQPGGGETQYF
>TRBV6-6|TRBD2|-|TRBJ2-5
TGTGCCAGCAGTCAATATGGCGGGGGAATGGCGGAGACCCAGTACTTC
CASSQYGGGMAETQYF
>TRBV27|-|-|TRBJ2-3
TGTGCCAGCAGTCCATCCCCCCGTCGCACAGATACGCAGTATTTT
CASSPSPRRTDTQYF
>TRBV10-3|TRBD2|-|TRBJ2-1
TGTGCCATCAGTGGGCTAGCGGGTACCTACAATGAGCAGTTCTTC
CAISGLAGTYNEQFF
>TRBV5-1|-|-|TRBJ1-1
TGCGCCAGCAGCTCCACGGTAGGAACGACTGAAGCTTTCTTT
CASSSTVGTTEAFF
>TRBV18|-|-|TRBJ2-1
TGTGCCAGCTCAACACGTGAGGGGGATGAGCAGTTCTTC
CASSTREGDEQFF
>TRBV6-5|-|-|TRBJ2-5
TGTGCCAGCAGTTACTCAAGGTACCAAGAGACCCAGTACTTC
CASSYSRYQETQYF
>TRBV9|-|few|TRBJ2-7
TGTGCCAGCAGCGTCGAAGGGGTGTACGAGCAGTACTTC
CASSVEGVYEQYF
>TRBV4-1|TRBD1|-|TRBJ2-7
TGCGCCAGCAGCCAAGAAGGGACAGGGCCTTACGAGCAGTACTTC
CASSQEGTGPYEQYF
>TRBV19|TRBD2|-|TRBJ2-7
TGTGCCAGTAGTATATCGGCGGGAGGGCCGTACGAGCAGTACTTC
CASSISAGGPYEQYF
>TRBV5-4|-|-|TRBJ2-3
TGTGCCAGCAGCTTGGCCCCTTGGGGTTCAGATACGCAGTATTTT
CASSLAPWGSDTQYF
>TRBV9|TRBD2|-|TRBJ2-3
TGTGCCAGCAGCGTAGAGCTAGCGGGGGCGGCAGATACGCAGTATTTT
CASSVELAGAADTQYF
>TRBV5-1|-|-|TRBJ2-2
TGCGCCAGCAGCCCGAGCGACGGGAACACCGGGGAGCTGTTTTTT
CASSPSDGNTGELFF
>TRBV11-2|-|-|TRBJ2-3
TGTGCCAGCAGCTTATACGGAGATACGCAGTATTTT
CASSLYGDTQYF
>TRBV5-1|-|-|TRBJ2-3
TGCGCCAGCAGCGCCGCGGGGACTAGCACAGATACGCAGTATTTT
CASSAAGTSTDTQYF